The 15 T cell receptor beta chains reported below all come from one sample, sequenced in a study of cytomegalovirus exposure and HLA in healthy donors. With 60 Vbeta and 13 Jbeta primers, the PCR was carried out. Profiling relied on immunoSEQ multiplex PCR, and the TCRdb table lists in-frame clones only, not all of them. Recorded for this sample: roughly 79,000 clones. The sequenced sample consisted of PBMCs. The source of these receptors is a man aged 25 to 45 in good health and CMV-seronegative.

This chain connects TRBV7-8 to TRBJ1-1; 10 bases line up with TRBD1. Germline loops: CDR1 SGHVS, CDR2 FQNEAQ. Unmatched junction bases numbered 14, after V lost 2 bases and J lost 5 bases. The CDR3 has 18 residues. CDR3 sequence: CASSLYQLTGGARTEAFF. The CDR3 bases are TGTGCCAGCAGCTTATACCAATTGACAGGGGGCGCGAGGACTGAAGCTTTCTTT. The full variable domain, its missing parts supplied by reference TRBV7-8 and TRBJ1-1, is GAGVSQSPRYKVAKRGQDVALRCDPISGHVSLFWYQQALGQGPEFLTYFQNEAQLDKSGLPSDRFFAERPEGSVSTLKIQRTQQEDSAVYLCASSLYQLTGGARTEAFFGQGTRLTVV.

The chain employs TRBV5-1 and TRBJ2-1; tentative D call: TRBD2 (5 bases). The CDR3 has 16 amino acids. CDR1 and CDR2 (germline): SGHRS, YFSETQ. With 4 bases removed from V and 3 bases from J, the gap between germline ends came to 17 bases. CDR3 protein: CASSPEFSRGYNEQFF. DNA of the CDR3: TGCGCCAGCAGCCCGGAGTTTAGTCGGGGCTACAATGAGCAGTTCTTC. The entire variable domain, with the rest obtained from reference TRBV5-1 and TRBJ2-1, is as follows: KAGVTQTPRYLIKTRGQQVTLSCSPISGHRSVSWYQQTPGQGLQFLFEYFSETQRNKGNFPGRFSGRQFSNSRSEMNVSTLELGDSALYLCASSPEFSRGYNEQFFGPGTRLTVL.

The chain is built from TRBV5-1 and TRBJ1-1; 8 nucleotides align to TRBD1. Trimming at V came to 4 bases and at J to 5 bases, leaving 10 bases not matched to a gene. This CDR3 spans 15 amino acids. Germline lookup yields CDR1 SGHRS and CDR2 YFSETQ. The CDR3 here is CASSALTGVGTEAFF. In DNA form, the CDR3 reads TGCGCCAGCAGCGCCCTGACAGGGGTGGGGACTGAAGCTTTCTTT.

The chain employs TRBV9 and TRBJ1-2; 9 positions match TRBD1. Germline CDR1 SGDLS, CDR2 YYNGEE. The V segment lost 3 bases and the J segment 4 bases; nucleotides outside the gene matches: 4. CDR3 length equals 14 residues. The CDR3 protein is CASSEGTGLYGYTF. The CDR3 bases are TGTGCCAGCAGCGAGGGGACAGGGCTCTATGGCTACACCTTC. Complete variable domain (other parts from reference TRBV9 and TRBJ1-2): DSGVTQTPKHLITATGQRVTLRCSPRSGDLSVYWYQQSLDQGLQFLIQYYNGEERAKGNILERFSAQQFPDLHSELNLSSLELGDSALYFCASSEGTGLYGYTFGSGTRLTVV.

The chain links TRBV6-1 to TRBJ2-7, with 7 bases aligning to TRBD1. The ends lost 7 bases at V and 4 bases at J; junction bases unmatched: 7. The CDR3 consists of 13 residues. Germline CDR1 is MNHNS and CDR2 is SASEGT. The CDR3 sequence is CASKGQRIYEQYF. In DNA, the CDR3 is TGTGCCAGCAAGGGACAGCGGATTTACGAGCAGTACTTC.

The V call is TRBV7-2, the J call TRBJ1-2; TRBD1 is a possible D gene (5 bases). The CDR3 is 15 amino acids. CDR1 is SGHTA, CDR2 FQGNSA, per germline. The V end was cut by 5 bases, the J end by 4 bases, with 17 bases between. The CDR3: CASSPGRGWGYGYTF. Written as DNA, the CDR3 is TGTGCCAGCAGCCCCGGAAGGGGATGGGGCTATGGCTACACCTTC.

The chain links TRBV9 to TRBJ2-1, with 8 bases fitting TRBD1. CDR1 is SGDLS, CDR2 YYNGEE, per germline. This CDR3 is 16 amino acids long. The trim removed 6 bases at V and 1 base at J, leaving 9 bases unmatched. CDR3 amino acids: CASTRQGARSYNEQFF. The CDR3 DNA reads TGTGCCAGCACAAGGCAGGGGGCGCGGTCCTACAATGAGCAGTTCTTC.

The chain is built from TRBV2 and TRBJ1-1, with D unclear. CDR3 size: 13 residues. Germline lookup yields CDR1 SNHLY and CDR2 FYNNEI. V lost 7 bases and J 3 bases, leaving 12 bases between the germline ends. CDR3 loop: CASNRLGDTEAFF. Here the CDR3 DNA reads TGTGCCAGCAACAGACTCGGGGACACTGAAGCTTTCTTT.

The CDR3: CASSQEWFGGNDEKLFF. CDR3 nucleotides: TGTGCCAGCAGCCAAGAATGGTTTGGAGGGAACGATGAAAAACTGTTTTTT. The V call is TRBV4-2, the J call TRBJ1-4; no clear D gene. Germline CDR1 reads LGHNA; CDR2 reads YNFKEQ. The CDR3 extends over 17 amino acids. Trimming took off 0 bases at V and 6 bases at J, with 17 bases between the two ends.

The chain uses TRBV27 and TRBJ1-2; 7 nucleotides align to TRBD1. The CDR3 totals 16 residues. Germline values: CDR1 MNHEY, CDR2 SMNVEV (reference sequence). V lost 3 bases, J lost 3 bases, and 10 bases stayed unmatched. The CDR3 is CASSLLPPTGYYGYTF. The DNA for the CDR3 is TGTGCCAGCAGTTTGCTACCTCCGACAGGGTACTATGGCTACACCTTC.

This chain connects TRBV11-2 to TRBJ2-1; 10 nucleotides match TRBD1. J was trimmed by 7 bases and V by 6 bases; bases with no gene match: 9. This CDR3 spans 15 amino acids. CDR1 and CDR2 (germline): SGHAT, FQNNGV. CDR3 residues: CASRKHGTGVNEQFF. The CDR3 bases are TGTGCCAGCAGAAAACACGGGACAGGGGTGAATGAGCAGTTCTTC.

The chain employs TRBV25-1 and TRBJ1-1; D may be TRBD1 (6 bases). CDR1 is MGHDK, CDR2 SYGVNS, per germline. This CDR3 comprises 14 residues. The germline V and J ends were trimmed by 5 bases and 5 bases, with 15 bases remaining between them. CDR3 sequence reads: CASSNPQGATEAFF. As DNA, the CDR3 is TGTGCCAGCAGTAATCCACAGGGAGCGACTGAAGCTTTCTTT.

The V gene is TRBV11-2, the J gene TRBJ1-1; TRBD1 aligns across 9 bases. Germline loops: CDR1 SGHAT, CDR2 FQNNGV. V was pared by 5 bases and J by 5 bases, with 6 bases of the junction left unmatched. The CDR3 has 14 residues. CDR3 nucleotide sequence: TGTGCCAGCAGCGGAACAGGGGGCGAGACTGAAGCTTTCTTT. Its protein product is CASSGTGGETEAFF.

The V gene is TRBV19, the J gene TRBJ2-1; D unresolved. Germline assignment: CDR1 LNHDA and CDR2 SQIVND (reference sequence). The CDR3 runs to 16 residues. Trimming left V 6 bases short and J 3 bases short, with 18 bases between. The CDR3 spells CASRSPFTPNYNEQFF. The CDR3 nucleotides read TGTGCCAGTAGGTCCCCGTTCACTCCTAACTACAATGAGCAGTTCTTC.

The chain joins TRBV4-2 to TRBJ2-2, with D perhaps matching TRBD2 (6 bases). The germline V gene has CDR1 LGHNA and CDR2 YNFKEQ. The CDR3 extends over 15 amino acids. The ends were cut back, 2 bases at V and 3 bases at J, with 10 bases in the middle. Here the CDR3 DNA reads TGTGCCAGCAGCCAAAGGGGACTTTACACCGGGGAGCTGTTTTTT. This translates into CASSQRGLYTGELFF.